These 14 T cell receptor beta chains were sequenced from one sample in a study of T cell responses to AZD1222 COVID-19 vaccine (dated by TCRdb to 2020 to 2022). Library creation used the immunoSEQ multiplex PCR assay. In its TCRdb copy, this immuneACCESS table keeps in-frame sequences only and misses some clones. Where compared with another copy, unresolved V genes explain less than half of these, and the others have no known cause. The sample table holds about 120,000 clones, of which roughly 90% were seen once. The ten top clones hold over 3% of the sample. What this sample's time point label stands for: baseline before first vaccination. Sequenced material: peripheral blood, taken on day 0 of AZD1222 vaccination. Source of these receptors: an adult in good health.

This chain joins TRBV10-3 and TRBJ2-7, with D uncertain. Germline V gene data show CDR1 as ENHRY and CDR2 as SYGVKD. The V end lost 8 bases, the J end lost 2 bases, and 16 bases lay between the germline ends. This CDR3 comprises 14 residues. CDR3 sequence: CAIGSIGETYEQYF. Written as DNA, the CDR3 is TGTGCCATCGGCTCAATTGGGGAAACCTACGAGCAGTACTTC.

DNA for the CDR3: TGTGCCATCAGGCCAGACTATGGCAGGGAAGGATCTGGAAACACCATATATTTT. Translating gives CAIRPDYGREGSGNTIYF. This chain connects TRBV10-3 to TRBJ1-3, with TRBD1 as a possible D gene (5 bases). Trimming removed 6 bases at V and 1 base at J, with 22 bases between. The CDR3 contains 18 residues. The germline V gene encodes CDR1 ENHRY and CDR2 SYGVKD.

The chain joins TRBV12-3 or TRBV12-4 to TRBJ1-1, with unresolved D. Trimming took off 5 bases at V and 0 bases at J, with 7 bases between the two ends. This CDR3 has 13 amino acids. CDR3 coding DNA: TGTGCCAGCAGTACTCAGGTGAACACTGAAGCTTTCTTT. Translating gives CASSTQVNTEAFF.

The chain links TRBV19 to TRBJ1-6, with D uncertain. V was trimmed by 4 bases and J by 14 bases, leaving 18 bases between them. The germline V gene encodes CDR1 LNHDA and CDR2 SQIVND (reference sequence). This CDR3 has 14 amino acids. CDR3 in amino acids: CASSTSISLRALHF. In DNA form, the CDR3 reads TGTGCCAGTAGTACCTCGATCAGCCTGCGGGCCCTCCACTTT.

The rearrangement links TRBV11-3 to TRBJ2-5; 9 nucleotides match TRBD1. CDR1 and CDR2 (germline): SGHNT, YENEEA. CDR3 length: 13 amino acids. J gave up 3 bases and V 5 bases, and 1 base lay outside the gene matches. CDR3 residues: CASSRDREETQYF. For the CDR3, the DNA is TGTGCCAGCAGCCGGGACAGGGAAGAGACCCAGTACTTC.

This clone came up once. V and J are TRBV19 and TRBJ1-3; no clear D gene. The V and J ends lost 7 bases and 5 bases respectively, with 21 bases between them. Germline CDR1 is LNHDA and CDR2 is SQIVND (reference sequence). This CDR3 has 16 amino acids. The CDR3 DNA sequence: TGTGCCAGTACCCCCCCCAAAGGGAGGGAGAGAAACACCATATATTTT. Translating it yields CASTPPKGRERNTIYF. Variable domain in full (rest from reference TRBV19 and TRBJ1-3): DGGITQSPKYLFRKEGQNVTLSCEQNLNHDAMYWYRQDPGQGLRLIYYSQIVNDFQKGDIAEGYSVSREKKESFPLTVTSAQKNPTAFYLCASTPPKGRERNTIYFGEGSWLTVV.

The chain couples TRBV6-5 to TRBJ2-7; D not certain. In germline, CDR1 is MNHEY, CDR2 SVGAGI. V was cut by 3 bases and J by 5 bases, with 5 bases left in between. The CDR3 length is 11 residues. CDR3 sequence: CASSYLHEQYF. The CDR3 coding sequence is TGTGCCAGCAGTTATCTCCACGAGCAGTACTTC.

J is TRBJ2-6 and V is TRBV4-1; D is uncertain. Germline V CDR1 and CDR2: MGHRA, YSYEKL. This CDR3 region has 16 residues. Trimming removed 0 bases from V and 4 bases from J, with 10 bases in between. The DNA for the CDR3 is TGCGCCAGCAGCCAAGATCTCAGCATAGGGGCCAACGTCCTGACTTTC. Protein product: CASSQDLSIGANVLTF.

This clone was seen once. V is TRBV11-3 and J is TRBJ2-3, with D perhaps being TRBD1 or TRBD2 (5 bases each). CDR1 and CDR2 (germline): SGHNT, YENEEA. This CDR3 contains 14 residues. The ends were cut back, 5 bases at V and 2 bases at J, with 11 bases in the middle. For the CDR3, the DNA is TGTGCCAGCAGCCAAGGGGAGTTCACAGATACGCAGTATTTT. This translates into CASSQGEFTDTQYF.

This clone was detected once. The chain combines TRBV6-2 or TRBV6-3 with TRBJ1-3; D unclear. This CDR3 region has 11 residues. The V and J ends lost 3 bases and 3 bases respectively, with 0 bases between them. Germline CDR1 MNHEY, CDR2 SVGEGT. The DNA of the CDR3 is TGTGCCAGCAGTTATGGAAACACCATATATTTT. Translated: CASSYGNTIYF.

This clone was counted a single time. The chain has TRBV7-2 and TRBJ2-3; 13 bases fit TRBD2. Germline CDR1 SGHTA, CDR2 FQGNSA. The CDR3 extends over 18 amino acids. Trimming removed 4 bases from V and 0 bases from J; junction bases left unmatched: 7. Here the CDR3 reads CASSSGLAGVSSTDTQYF. The CDR3 DNA follows: TGTGCCAGCAGCTCTGGACTAGCGGGGGTCTCTAGCACAGATACGCAGTATTTT.

V usage is TRBV27 and J usage is TRBJ1-2; 8 nucleotides agree with TRBD1. This CDR3 region has 19 residues. Per germline, CDR1 MNHEY and CDR2 SMNVEV (reference sequence). J was trimmed by 4 bases and V by 5 bases; bases with no gene match: 21. The CDR3 loop reads CASSRMTGDGGGLFYGYTF. The CDR3 DNA sequence: TGTGCCAGCAGTAGAATGACAGGGGATGGAGGAGGATTATTCTATGGCTACACCTTC.

This rearrangement joins TRBV10-1 to TRBJ2-1; the match to TRBD2 covers 8 bases. The CDR3 is made up of 17 amino acids. CDR1 is WNHNN and CDR2 is SYGVQD in the germline V gene (reference sequence). V lost 1 base to trimming and J lost 0 bases; unmatched junction nucleotides: 5. In DNA form, the CDR3 reads TGCGCCAGCAGTGAGTTGACTAGCGTAAGCTCCTACAATGAGCAGTTCTTC. The encoded protein is CASSELTSVSSYNEQFF.

The rearrangement links TRBV5-1 to TRBJ2-1; D uncertain. The CDR3 sequence is 13 residues long. V was pared by 1 base and J by 10 bases, with 12 bases between. CDR1 and CDR2 (germline): SGHRS, YFSETQ. The chain's CDR3 is CASSLRAAAEQFF. In DNA, the CDR3 is TGCGCCAGCAGCTTGAGGGCTGCGGCGGAGCAGTTCTTC. Together with reference TRBV5-1 and TRBJ2-1, the CDR3 gives the full variable domain: KAGVTQTPRYLIKTRGQQVTLSCSPISGHRSVSWYQQTPGQGLQFLFEYFSETQRNKGNFPGRFSGRQFSNSRSEMNVSTLELGDSALYLCASSLRAAAEQFFGPGTRLTVL.